This record concerns one T cell receptor (beta chain) sequence. This clone was seen once. Its recognized antigen is unknown. There are no base qualities to consult, and no much larger clone falls within one base. The sample is drawn from a study of blood T cell repertoires in COVID-19 (dated by TCRdb to about 2020). Context from the whole study: The collaborator samples originated in the United States, Italy and Spain and spanned the acute and convalescent phases of COVID-19. The prospective study material was composed of cDNA or gDNA derived from T cells, B-cell-depleted T cells, or PBMCs. The dataset comprised deeply sampled blood TCRbeta repertoires from subjects exposed to, actively infected with, or recovered from COVID-19. The repertoires were released in a freely available public database meant as a resource for research on the immune response to SARS-CoV-2. Samples came from the ongoing ImmuneRACE study (first 160 participants) plus 1,254 subjects from 6 global collaborators. Nearly every sample came with metadata listing a de-identified subject ID, COVID-19 status, age in years and sex. Where HLA class I and class II types were available, the types were taken from metadata supplied by the sample provider, not from assay-based typing.

From the cysteine through the phenylalanine, the CDR3 covers 14 amino acids. The DNA shown is the 42-base CDR3, in frame from base 1. The germline V gene (reference sequence) gives CDR1 as SGHNT and CDR2 as YYREEE. The germline V end is reduced by 0 bases and the J end by 4 bases; junction bases left unmatched: 4. Broader findings and caveats from the paper: The amount of clinical and demographic metadata varied by source and participant and was provided uncurated.

TCRbeta CDR3 regions were amplified from genomic DNA by means of the immunoSEQ Assay, a bias-controlled multiplex PCR. The study's processing was this. The number of nucleated cells in each sample was estimated by amplification of reference gene primers within the assay. To quantify the absolute abundance of each unique TCRbeta CDR3 rearrangement, sequence reads were collapsed and filtered. For each sample, productive Simpson clonality was calculated as the square root of Simpson's diversity index across productive rearrangements. The immuneACCESS repertoire file appears here via TCRdb, limited to in-frame rearrangements. These files lack a portion of the clones; in checked studies, under half of the deficit traces to unresolved V genes, and the cause of the others is not known. V and J calls plus clone size are reproduced from that table; the DNA served to infer D and trimming. Across this sample there are nearly 200,000 clones, with roughly nine tenths seen only once. Jointly, the top ten make up 0.7% to 0.95% of the sample.

Each collaborating institution followed its own protocols to collect whole blood in K2EDTA tubes. Collaborator samples were shipped for TCRbeta analysis as frozen whole blood, isolated PBMCs, or DNA extracted from either sample type. The sequence derives from an older woman with acute or convalescent COVID-19. Sequencing was carried out using peripheral blood. The chain uses TRBV5-4 and TRBJ2-7; a stretch of 7 junction bases matches TRBD1. The CDR3 region: CASSLGQGSYEQYF. The DNA sequence is as follows: TGTGCCAGCAGCTTGGGACAGGGAAGTTACGAGCAGTACTTC.